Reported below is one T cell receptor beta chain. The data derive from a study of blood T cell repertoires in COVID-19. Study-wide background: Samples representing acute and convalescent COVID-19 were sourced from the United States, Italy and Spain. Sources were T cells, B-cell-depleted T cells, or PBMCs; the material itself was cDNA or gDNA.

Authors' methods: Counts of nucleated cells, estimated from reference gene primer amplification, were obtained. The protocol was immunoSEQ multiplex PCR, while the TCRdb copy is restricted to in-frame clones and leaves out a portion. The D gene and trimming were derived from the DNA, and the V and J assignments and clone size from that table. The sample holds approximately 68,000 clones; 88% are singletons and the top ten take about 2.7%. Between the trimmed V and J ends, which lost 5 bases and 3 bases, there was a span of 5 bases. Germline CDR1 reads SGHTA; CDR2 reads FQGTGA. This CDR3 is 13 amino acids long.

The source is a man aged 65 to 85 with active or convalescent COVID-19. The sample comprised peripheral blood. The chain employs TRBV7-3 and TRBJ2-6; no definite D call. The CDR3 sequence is CASSPLGANVLTF. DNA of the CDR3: TGTGCCAGCAGCCCCCTTGGGGCCAACGTCCTGACTTTC.